The source of this T cell receptor beta chain is a study of T-cell memory formation after mild COVID-19 (dated by TCRdb to the early 2020s). Broadly, across the study: TCR sequence clusters from the two donors were found to be largely donor specific. In two donors, T-cell clones that expanded and contracted after mild COVID-19 were followed by sequencing TCRalpha and TCRbeta repertoires longitudinally. Two young, previously healthy adult volunteers, one female and one male, were included in the cohort. What the study reported, not specific to this receptor: SARS-CoV-2 specificity was not confirmed for the second-wave clones peaking on day 37. Contracting CD4+ clones turned up mainly in the CM and EM memory subsets, whereas EMRA was where CD8+ clones were enriched. The study covered only two mild cases, and larger cohorts including severe cases with pre-infection samples were considered necessary. From day 15 to 85, contracting clones showed balanced CD4/CD8 phenotypes, whereas a second wave of clones that expanded from day 15 to 37 leaned towards CD4+. Some responding clones were detected in pre-infection memory, suggesting pre-existing cross-reactive memory T cells joined the SARS-CoV-2 response.

In the germline V gene, CDR1 corresponds to SGHTA and CDR2 to FQGTGA. Measured from the cysteine to the phenylalanine, the CDR3 is 17 residues long. Just the 51-base CDR3 DNA is kept, in frame starting at base 1. V is pared back by 4 bases and J by 3 bases, with 21 bases lying between the germline termini. This clonotype showed up just a few times. What antigen it recognizes has not been identified. Base qualities are not recorded, but no much larger clone differs from it by a single base. PBMCs were isolated by Ficoll-Paque density gradient centrifugation. Reads for this sample came from an Illumina NovaSeq 6000. TCRalpha and TCRbeta cDNA libraries were constructed by 5'RACE with constant-segment primers, with sample barcodes and unique molecular identifiers being introduced. RNA was extracted from every sample with Trizol reagent. Amplification of the libraries took two PCR steps, and the second step added a second sample barcode plus Illumina TruSeq adapters. Libraries were sequenced on an Illumina NovaSeq with 2 x 150 bp paired-end reads. Concerning the study's data processing: Demultiplexing of reads and collapsing into UMI-guided consensus sequences were performed with migec v1.2.7. With mixcr v2.1.11, UMI consensuses were aligned to TRA and TRB V and J templates and assembled into clonotypes. Expanded or contracted clonotypes were those called significant by both edgeR and NoisET, with noise models trained on biological replicates. edgeR calls used a false discovery rate-adjusted p below 0.01 and a log2 fold-change threshold of 1. As an exploratory analysis of dynamics, PCA with hierarchical clustering was applied to max-normalized trajectories of the 1000 most abundant clonotypes. Separately sequenced CD4+ and CD8+ repertoires were used to assign the CD4 or CD8 phenotype of responding clones. TCRdb trimmed public reads at Q25 via fastp, called clones via MiXCR and kept in-frame beta chains. Rows are combined by CDR3 protein, so each entry shows the most common genes and DNA. These V and J calls rely on TCRdb rather than the paper's analysis. This sample gives about 560,000 distinct CDR3 sequences in total; about 20% of them show up just once. About 12% of the sample belongs to the ten largest clones.

This clonotype was sampled from an adult woman who had mild COVID-19 (a few samples of this study predate the infection). The sample titles of this study are shuffled in the database, so cell type and time point are left out; the donor was told from shared clones. Sequencing was carried out using PBMCs or a T cell subset sorted from them (not recorded which). In this chain, TRBV7-3 is recombined with TRBJ1-1; tentative D gene TRBD1, with 6 bases matching. The CDR3: CASSSTGGGPMHTEAFF. The nucleotide sequence is given as TGTGCCAGCAGCTCCACCGGCGGGGGGCCTATGCACACTGAAGCTTTCTTT.